The 5 T cell receptor beta chains given below trace back to one sample, sequenced in a study of T and B cells in COVID-19 patients. TRB rearrangements were amplified by multiplex PCR with BIOMED2 TRB-A/B primers. TCRdb re-called the multiplex PCR reads through MiXCR, storing one row per CDR3 protein. The table lists about 5,100 distinct CDR3 sequences, under 25% of them singletons. From blood, about 240-500 ng of genomic DNA served as TRB template. The sequenced sample was blood. All receptors derive from a human donor with active COVID-19.

CDR3 residues: CASSFRGSRETQYF. Written as DNA, the CDR3 is TGTGCCAGCAGCTTCAGGGGATCGCGGGAGACCCAGTACTTC. The V and J genes are TRBV7-2 and TRBJ2-5, with a weak D call TRBD1 (6 bases). V was clipped by 3 bases and J by 5 bases, with 13 bases between them. This CDR3 region has 14 residues. Germline CDR1 SGHTA, CDR2 FQGNSA.

The chain uses TRBV20-1 and TRBJ2-7; TRBD2 matches 7 bases. Germline-derived CDR1 and CDR2 are DFQATT and SNEGSKA (reference sequence). The CDR3 spans 14 residues. V gave up 5 bases and J gave up 2 bases; unmatched junction bases: 9. This chain's CDR3 is CSARAGLTTYEQYF. The CDR3 nucleotides are TGCAGTGCTCGAGCGGGGCTCACTACCTACGAGCAGTACTTC.

By frequency in the sample, this clonotype is medium-sized. The chain recombines TRBV29-1 with TRBJ2-5, with D possibly being TRBD1 (5 bases). This CDR3 spans 12 amino acids. Trimming cost V 3 bases and J 5 bases, with 10 bases left between them. Germline values: CDR1 SQVTM, CDR2 ANQGSEA. The CDR3 here is CSVDGQGETQYF. The CDR3 DNA sequence: TGCAGCGTTGATGGTCAGGGCGAGACCCAGTACTTC.

This sequence joins TRBV18 and TRBJ1-4; 7 nucleotides agree with TRBD1. Trimming removed 3 bases from V and 17 bases from J; junction bases left unmatched: 15. Germline V gene sequence: CDR1 KGHSH, CDR2 LQKENI. The CDR3 is 14 residues long. The CDR3 DNA reads as TGTGCCAGCTCACCGGACGCCTCGGACAGGCCCGCTTTTTTT. Its protein product is CASSPDASDRPAFF. The entire variable domain, with the rest obtained from reference TRBV18 and TRBJ1-4, is as follows: NAGVMQNPRHLVRRRGQEARLRCSPMKGHSHVYWYRQLPEEGLKFMVYLQKENIIDESGMPKERFSAEFPKEGPSILRIQQVVRGDSAAYFCASSPDASDRPAFFGSGTQLSVL.

CDR3: CVPLAGSSTDTQYF. The DNA of the CDR3 is TGCGTTCCACTAGCGGGATCTAGCACAGATACGCAGTATTTT. The chain combines TRBV29-1 with TRBJ2-3, with TRBD2 matching 10 bases. Germline-derived CDR1 and CDR2 are SQVTM and ANQGSEA. The CDR3 loop spans 14 amino acids.